This TCR beta chain was documented in a study of identical twins. The CDR3 is made up of 16 amino acids. CDR1 and CDR2 (germline): MNHEY, SMNVEV (reference sequence). V lost 2 bases and J 6 bases, leaving 16 bases between the germline ends. MiXCR, run by TCRdb on the 5' RACE reads, gives a single entry per CDR3 protein. Of about 470,000 distinct CDR3 sequences listed, 20% to 25% are singletons. Another study also made use of these data, one on T cells expressing NK-cell markers. As that report states: Among the experiments, several used an anti-gamma-delta TCR antibody to restrict sorting to alpha-beta TCR T cells.

The sequence came from a woman aged 18-35 years in good health. This chain connects TRBV27 to TRBJ2-2, with D unresolved. The sample taken for sequencing was CD4+ T cells sorted from blood. The CDR3, as DNA: TGTGCCAGCAGTTTACGCCGGGCCATAGGGTCCGGGGAGCTGTTTTTT. This translates into CASSLRRAIGSGELFF.